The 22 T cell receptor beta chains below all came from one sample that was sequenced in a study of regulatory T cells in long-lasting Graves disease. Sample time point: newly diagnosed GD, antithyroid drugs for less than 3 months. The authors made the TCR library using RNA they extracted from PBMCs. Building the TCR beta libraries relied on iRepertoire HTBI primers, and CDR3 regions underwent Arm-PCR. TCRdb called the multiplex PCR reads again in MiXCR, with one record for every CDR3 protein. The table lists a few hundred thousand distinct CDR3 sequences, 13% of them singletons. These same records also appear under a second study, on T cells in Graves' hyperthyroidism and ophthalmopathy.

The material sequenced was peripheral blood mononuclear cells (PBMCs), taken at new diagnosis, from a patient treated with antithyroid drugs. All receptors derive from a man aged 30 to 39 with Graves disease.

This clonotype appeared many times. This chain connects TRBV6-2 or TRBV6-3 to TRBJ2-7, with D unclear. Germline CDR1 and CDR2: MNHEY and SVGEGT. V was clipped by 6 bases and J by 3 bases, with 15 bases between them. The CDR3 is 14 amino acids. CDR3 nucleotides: TGTGCCAGCAGGCATAACGGGCGCAACTACGAGCAGTACTTC. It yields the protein CASRHNGRNYEQYF.

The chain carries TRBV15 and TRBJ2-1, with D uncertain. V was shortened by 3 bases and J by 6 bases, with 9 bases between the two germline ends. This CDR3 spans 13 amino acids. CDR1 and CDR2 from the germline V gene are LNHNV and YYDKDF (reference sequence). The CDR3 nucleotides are TGTGCCACCAGCAGCGCCCCGGGCAATGAGCAGTTCTTC. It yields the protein CATSSAPGNEQFF.

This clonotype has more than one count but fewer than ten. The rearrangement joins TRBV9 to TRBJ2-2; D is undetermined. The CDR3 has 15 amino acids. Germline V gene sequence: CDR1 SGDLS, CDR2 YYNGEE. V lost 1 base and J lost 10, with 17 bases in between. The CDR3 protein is CASSVSPKWVEELFF. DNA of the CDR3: TGTGCCAGCAGCGTATCCCCCAAGTGGGTGGAGGAGCTGTTTTTT.

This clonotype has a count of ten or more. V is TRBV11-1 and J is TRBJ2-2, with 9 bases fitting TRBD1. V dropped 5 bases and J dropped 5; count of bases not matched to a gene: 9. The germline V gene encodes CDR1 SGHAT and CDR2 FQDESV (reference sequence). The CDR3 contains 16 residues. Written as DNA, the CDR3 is TGTGCCAGCAGCGCAACCGGGACAGGGAGGACCGGGGAGCTGTTTTTT. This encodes CASSATGTGRTGELFF.

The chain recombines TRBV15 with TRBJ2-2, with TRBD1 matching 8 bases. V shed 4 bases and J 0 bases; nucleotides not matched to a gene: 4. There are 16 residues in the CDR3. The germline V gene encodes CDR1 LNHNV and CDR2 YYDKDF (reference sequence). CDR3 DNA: TGTGCCACCAGCAAGGGACAGGACCCGAACACCGGGGAGCTGTTTTTT. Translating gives CATSKGQDPNTGELFF.

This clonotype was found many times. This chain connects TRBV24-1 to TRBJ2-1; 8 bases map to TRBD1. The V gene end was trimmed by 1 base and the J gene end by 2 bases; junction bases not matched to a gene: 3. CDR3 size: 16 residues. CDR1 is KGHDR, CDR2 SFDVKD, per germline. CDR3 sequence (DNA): TGTGCCACCAGTGATTTAGGGGACAGGACCTACAATGAGCAGTTCTTC. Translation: CATSDLGDRTYNEQFF.

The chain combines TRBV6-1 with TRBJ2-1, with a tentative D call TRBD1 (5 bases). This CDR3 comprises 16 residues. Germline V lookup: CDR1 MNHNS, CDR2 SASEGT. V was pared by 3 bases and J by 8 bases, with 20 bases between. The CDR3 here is CASSELGAFGDDEQFF. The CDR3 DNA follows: TGTGCCAGCAGTGAGCTAGGGGCCTTTGGTGACGATGAGCAGTTCTTC.

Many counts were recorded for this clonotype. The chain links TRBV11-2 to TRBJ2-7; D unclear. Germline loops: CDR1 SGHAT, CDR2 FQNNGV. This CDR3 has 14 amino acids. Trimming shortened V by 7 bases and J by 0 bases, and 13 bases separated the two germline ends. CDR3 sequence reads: CASTNDGFSYEQYF. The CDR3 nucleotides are TGTGCCAGCACCAACGACGGTTTCTCCTACGAGCAGTACTTC.

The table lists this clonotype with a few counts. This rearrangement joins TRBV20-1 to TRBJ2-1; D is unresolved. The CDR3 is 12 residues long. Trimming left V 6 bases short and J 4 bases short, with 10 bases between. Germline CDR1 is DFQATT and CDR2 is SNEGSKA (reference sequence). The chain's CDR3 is CSATPAYNEQFF. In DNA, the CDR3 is TGCAGTGCGACCCCGGCTTACAATGAGCAGTTCTTC.

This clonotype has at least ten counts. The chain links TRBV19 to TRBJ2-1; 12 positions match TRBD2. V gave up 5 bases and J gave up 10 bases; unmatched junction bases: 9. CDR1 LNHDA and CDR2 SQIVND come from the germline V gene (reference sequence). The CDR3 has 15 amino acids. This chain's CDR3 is CASSGSSGRAKEQFF. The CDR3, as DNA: TGTGCCAGTAGTGGCTCTAGCGGGAGGGCCAAGGAGCAGTTCTTC.

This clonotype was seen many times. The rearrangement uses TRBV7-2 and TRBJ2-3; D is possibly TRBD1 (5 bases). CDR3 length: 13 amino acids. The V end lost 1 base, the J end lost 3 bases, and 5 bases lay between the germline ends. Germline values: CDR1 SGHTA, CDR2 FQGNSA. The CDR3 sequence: CASSLEGTDTQYF. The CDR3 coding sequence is TGTGCCAGCAGCTTAGAGGGGACAGATACGCAGTATTTT.

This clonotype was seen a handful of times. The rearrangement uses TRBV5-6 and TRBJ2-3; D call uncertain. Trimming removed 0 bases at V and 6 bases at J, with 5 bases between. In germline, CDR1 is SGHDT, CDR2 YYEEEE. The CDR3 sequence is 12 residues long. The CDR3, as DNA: TGTGCCAGCAGCTTGGCCCAGGATACGCAGTATTTT. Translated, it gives CASSLAQDTQYF.

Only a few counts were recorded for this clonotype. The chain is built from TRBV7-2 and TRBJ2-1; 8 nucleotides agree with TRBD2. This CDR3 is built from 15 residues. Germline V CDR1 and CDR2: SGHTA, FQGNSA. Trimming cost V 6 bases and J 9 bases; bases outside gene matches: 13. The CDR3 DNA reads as TGTGCCAGCAGACTTTCCCCCACGGGAGGGATTGAGCAGTTCTTC. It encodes CASRLSPTGGIEQFF.

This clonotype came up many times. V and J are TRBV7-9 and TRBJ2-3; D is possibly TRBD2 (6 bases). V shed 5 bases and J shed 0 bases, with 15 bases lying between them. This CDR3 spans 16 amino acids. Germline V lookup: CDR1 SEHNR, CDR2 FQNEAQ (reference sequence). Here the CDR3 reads CASSPPDYKSTDTQYF. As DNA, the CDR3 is TGTGCCAGCAGCCCGCCGGACTACAAAAGCACAGATACGCAGTATTTT. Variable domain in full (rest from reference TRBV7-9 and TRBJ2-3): DTGVSQNPRHKITKRGQNVTFRCDPISEHNRLYWYRQTLGQGPEFLTYFQNEAQLEKSRLLSDRFSAERPKGSFSTLEIQRTEQGDSAMYLCASSPPDYKSTDTQYFGPGTRLTVL.

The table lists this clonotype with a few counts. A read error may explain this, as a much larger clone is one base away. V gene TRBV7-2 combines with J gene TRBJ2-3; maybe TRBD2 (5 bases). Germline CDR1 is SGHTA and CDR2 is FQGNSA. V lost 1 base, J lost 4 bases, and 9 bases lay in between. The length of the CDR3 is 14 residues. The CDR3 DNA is TGTGCCAGCAGCTTAGATAGTAGCGCAGATACGCAGTATTTT. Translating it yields CASSLDSSADTQYF. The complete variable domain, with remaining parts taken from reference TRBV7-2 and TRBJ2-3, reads GAGVSQSPSNKVTEKGKDVELRCDPISGHTALYWYRQSLGQGLEFLIYFQGNSAPDKSGLPSDRFSAERTGGSVSTLTIQRTQQEDSAVYLCASSLDSSADTQYFGPGTRLTVL.

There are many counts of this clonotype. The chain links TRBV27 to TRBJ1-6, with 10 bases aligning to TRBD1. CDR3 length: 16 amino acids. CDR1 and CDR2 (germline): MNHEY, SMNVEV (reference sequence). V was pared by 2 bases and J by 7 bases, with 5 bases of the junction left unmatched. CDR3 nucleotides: TGTGCCAGCAGTTTAGGTGCGGGACAGGGGAATTCACCCCTCCACTTT. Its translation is CASSLGAGQGNSPLHF.

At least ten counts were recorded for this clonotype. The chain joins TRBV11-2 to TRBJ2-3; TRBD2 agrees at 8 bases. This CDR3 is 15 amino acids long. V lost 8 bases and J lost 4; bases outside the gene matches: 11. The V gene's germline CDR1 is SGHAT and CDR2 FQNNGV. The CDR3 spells CASRTWDGRADTQYF. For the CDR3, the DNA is TGTGCCAGCCGTACCTGGGACGGGAGGGCAGATACGCAGTATTTT.

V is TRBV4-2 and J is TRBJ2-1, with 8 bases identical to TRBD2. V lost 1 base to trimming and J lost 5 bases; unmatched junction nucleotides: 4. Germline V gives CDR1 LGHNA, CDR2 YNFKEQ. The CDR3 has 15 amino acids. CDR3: CASSQGFSGNNEQFF. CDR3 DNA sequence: TGTGCCAGCAGCCAAGGGTTTAGCGGGAACAATGAGCAGTTCTTC.

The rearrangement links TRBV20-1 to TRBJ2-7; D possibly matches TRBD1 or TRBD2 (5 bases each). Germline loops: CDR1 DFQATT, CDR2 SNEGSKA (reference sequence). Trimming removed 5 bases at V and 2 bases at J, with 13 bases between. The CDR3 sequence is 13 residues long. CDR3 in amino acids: CSAGTEVTYEQYF. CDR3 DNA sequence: TGCAGTGCTGGGACGGAAGTTACCTACGAGCAGTACTTC.

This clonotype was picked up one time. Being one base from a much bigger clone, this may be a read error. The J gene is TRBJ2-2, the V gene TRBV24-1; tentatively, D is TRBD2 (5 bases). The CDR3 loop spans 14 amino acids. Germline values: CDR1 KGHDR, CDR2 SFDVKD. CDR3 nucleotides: TGTGCCACCGGACCGACTCTGAACACCGGGGAGCCGTTTTTT. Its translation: CATGPTLNTGEPFF.

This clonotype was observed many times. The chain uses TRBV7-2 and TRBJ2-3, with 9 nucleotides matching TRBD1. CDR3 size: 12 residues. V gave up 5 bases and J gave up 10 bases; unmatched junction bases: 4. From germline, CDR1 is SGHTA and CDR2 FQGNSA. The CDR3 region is CASSLRDRAQYF. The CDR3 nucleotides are TGTGCCAGCAGCCTAAGGGACAGGGCGCAGTATTTT.

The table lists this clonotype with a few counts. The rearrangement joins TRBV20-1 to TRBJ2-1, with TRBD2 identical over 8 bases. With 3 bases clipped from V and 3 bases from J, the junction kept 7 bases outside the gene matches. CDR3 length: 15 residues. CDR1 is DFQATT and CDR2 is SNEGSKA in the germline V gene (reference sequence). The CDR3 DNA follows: TGCAGTGCTAGGAAGCCGGGACTAGACTACAATGAGCAGTTCTTC. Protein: CSARKPGLDYNEQFF.